This T cell receptor beta chain emerged from a study of blood T cell repertoires in COVID-19. Turning to the study itself: The analysed material was cDNA or gDNA that came from T cells, B-cell-depleted T cells, or PBMCs.

Trimming shortened V by 5 bases and J by 5 bases, and 12 bases separated the two germline ends. Germline CDR1 and CDR2: MNHEY and SMNVEV (reference sequence). The CDR3 has 13 amino acids. Per the study methods: Cell counts per sample came from amplifying reference gene primers. Repertoires were generated with immunoSEQ multiplex PCR, while TCRdb's copy carries only in-frame clones and drops some. D and trimming were read from the DNA, whereas the V and J calls and clone size are those reported in that table. The repertoire holds 60,000 to 85,000 clones, with roughly 70% as singletons. The V and J genes are TRBV27 and TRBJ1-1; D gene uncertain. The sequencing input was peripheral blood. The TCR was taken from a man aged 65 to 85 with acute or convalescent COVID-19. CDR3 bases: TGTGCCAGCAGTCCGACATCCTGGACTGAAGCTTTCTTT. Residues: CASSPTSWTEAFF.